Listed below are T cell receptor beta chains from one sample, sequenced in a study of PD-L1 blockade in urothelial cancer. Here immunoSEQ multiplex PCR was the method, and the copy in TCRdb shows in-frame clones only, minus some. The profile shows roughly 44,000 clones, approximately 78% of them singletons. The starting material was PBMCs, obtained around atezolizumab (anti-PD-L1) treatment. These receptor sequences come from a man in his 70s with urothelial cancer. CDR3s include the opening cysteine and the closing phenylalanine or tryptophan. D genes are given only for firm matches. The size of a clone is reported for some rows only, either as once, few or many, or as a class for expanded clones.

>NA|TRBJ2-5|TRBD1|TRBV5-1
CASSRRGGETQYF
TGCGCCAGCAGCCGTCGAGGGGGCGAGACCCAGTACTTC
>NA|TRBJ1-5|TRBD1|TRBV28
CASSTIQGAPGQPQHF
TGTGCCAGCAGTACAATACAGGGGGCTCCCGGGCAGCCCCAGCATTTT
>NA|TRBJ2-4|NA|TRBV4-2
CASGLGQSVGKNIQYF
TGTGCCAGCGGTTTGGGGCAGTCGGTAGGCAAAAACATTCAGTACTTC
>few|TRBJ2-1|NA|TRBV11-2
CASSLANEQFF
TGTGCCAGCAGCTTAGCGAATGAGCAGTTCTTC
>once|TRBJ2-2|NA|TRBV27
CASSLPTGSNTGELFF
TGTGCCAGCAGTTTACCTACAGGTTCGAACACCGGGGAGCTGTTTTTT
>NA|TRBJ2-3|TRBD1|TRBV2
CASSEGTASTDTQYF
TGTGCCAGCAGTGAGGGGACAGCTAGCACAGATACGCAGTATTTT
>NA|TRBJ2-3|TRBD2|TRBV5-1
CASSPSGGTLTDTQYF
TGCGCCAGCAGCCCGAGCGGGGGGACCCTCACAGATACGCAGTATTTT
>NA|TRBJ1-2|NA|TRBV18
CASSPDSNYGYTF
TGTGCCAGCTCACCAGACAGTAACTATGGCTACACCTTC
>NA|TRBJ2-3|NA|TRBV28
CASSTDTSTDTQYF
TGTGCCAGCTCGACCGACACTAGCACAGATACGCAGTATTTT
>NA|TRBJ2-5|NA|TRBV7-8
CASSLPGETQYF
TGTGCCAGCAGCTTACCGGGGGAGACCCAGTACTTC
>once|TRBJ2-5|NA|TRBV6-1
CASSQGGLETQYF
TGTGCCAGCAGCCAGGGGGGATTGGAGACCCAGTACTTC
>NA|TRBJ2-3|TRBD2|TRBV25-1
CASSDMRGGGDTQYF
TGTGCCAGCAGTGACATGCGGGGGGGCGGGGATACGCAGTATTTT
>NA|TRBJ2-2|NA|TRBV18
CASSPGNPGVGGELFF
TGTGCCAGCTCACCAGGGAACCCAGGGGTCGGCGGGGAGCTGTTTTTT
>NA|TRBJ2-1|TRBD2|TRBV7-9
CASSLGLAVDEQFF
TGTGCCAGCAGCTTGGGACTAGCTGTGGATGAGCAGTTCTTC
>NA|TRBJ2-7|NA|TRBV28
CASSTLGGWKYEQYF
TGTGCCAGCAGTACCCTAGGAGGGTGGAAATACGAGCAGTACTTC
>few|TRBJ1-1|NA|TRBV2
CASSVSRVPTEAFF
TGTGCCAGCAGTGTGTCTCGGGTCCCCACTGAAGCTTTCTTT
>NA|TRBJ1-2|NA|TRBV6-1
CATRHREGYGYTF
TGTGCCACCCGGCACAGGGAAGGGTATGGCTACACCTTC
>NA|TRBJ2-2|NA|TRBV11-2
CASSLVREDTGELFF
TGTGCCAGCAGCTTAGTCAGGGAGGACACCGGGGAGCTGTTTTTT
>NA|TRBJ2-1|TRBD1|TRBV9
CASSGWTGVDEQFF
TGTGCCAGCAGCGGGTGGACAGGGGTGGATGAGCAGTTCTTC
>NA|TRBJ1-4|NA|TRBV10-3
CAIGAGEREKLFF
TGTGCCATCGGGGCAGGGGAGCGAGAAAAACTGTTTTTT
>NA|TRBJ2-2|NA|TRBV5-4
CASSLPPGLNTGELFF
TGTGCCAGCAGCCTTCCCCCGGGACTTAACACCGGGGAGCTGTTTTTT
>NA|TRBJ2-5|NA|TRBV28
CASGRLQATQYF
TGTGCCAGCGGCCGTCTCCAGGCGACCCAGTACTTC
>NA|TRBJ2-6|NA|TRBV19
CASSIQPGVHSGANVLTF
TGTGCCAGTAGTATACAACCCGGGGTCCACTCTGGGGCCAACGTCCTGACTTTC
>NA|TRBJ2-7|NA|TRBV5-1
CASSLAPLDNYYEQYF
TGCGCCAGCAGCTTGGCCCCATTGGACAATTACTACGAGCAGTACTTC
>NA|TRBJ2-3|TRBD2|TRBV4-1
CASSQLRTSGLTDTQYF
TGCGCCAGCAGCCAACTACGGACTAGCGGGCTCACAGATACGCAGTATTTT
>NA|TRBJ2-3|NA|TRBV19
CASSIKPTTSNTQYF
TGTGCCAGTAGTATTAAGCCGACTACCTCAAATACGCAGTATTTT
>NA|TRBJ2-2|TRBD1|TRBV2
CASSENGFSNRGTGELFF
TGTGCCAGCAGTGAGAACGGATTCTCAAACAGGGGCACCGGGGAGCTGTTTTTT
>NA|TRBJ2-7|NA|TRBV5-6
CASTIWTDSSYEQYF
TGTGCCAGCACCATATGGACAGACAGCTCCTACGAGCAGTACTTC
>NA|TRBJ1-4|NA|TRBV6-5
CASSGSGVQGEKLFF
TGTGCCAGCAGTGGCTCAGGGGTTCAAGGTGAAAAACTGTTTTTT
>NA|TRBJ1-1|NA|TRBV18
CASSPASGDTEAFF
TGTGCCAGCTCACCAGCGTCGGGAGACACTGAAGCTTTCTTT
>NA|TRBJ1-1|TRBD1|TRBV19
CASSIIPDRQGRFTF
TGTGCCAGTAGTATAATCCCCGACAGACAGGGTCGTTTTACTTTT
>NA|TRBJ1-2|TRBD1|TRBV4-2
CASSQRQGPGYGYTF
TGTGCCAGCAGCCAGCGACAGGGGCCGGGCTATGGCTACACCTTC
>NA|TRBJ1-2|NA|TRBV28
CASSFGLGAYGYTF
TGTGCCAGCAGTTTTGGATTGGGGGCTTATGGCTACACCTTC
>few|TRBJ2-6|TRBD1|TRBV28
CASSRDRAGANVLTF
TGTGCCAGCTCCCGGGACAGGGCTGGGGCCAACGTCCTGACTTTC
>NA|TRBJ2-4|NA|TRBV9
CASSVAQGLDIQYF
TGTGCCAGCAGCGTAGCACAGGGATTGGACATTCAGTACTTC
>NA|TRBJ1-5|TRBD1|TRBV9
CASSGDTGGGQPQHF
TGTGCCAGCAGCGGCGATACAGGGGGAGGTCAGCCCCAGCATTTT
>NA|TRBJ1-2|NA|TRBV7-2
CASSLSPRDYGYTF
TGTGCCAGCAGCTTATCCCCCAGGGATTATGGCTACACCTTC
>NA|TRBJ2-1|NA|TRBV7-2
CASSLGGESFNEQFF
TGTGCCAGCAGCTTAGGGGGGGAGAGTTTCAATGAGCAGTTCTTC
>NA|TRBJ2-7|TRBD1|TRBV7-9
CASSKTGIPYEQYF
TGTGCCAGCAGCAAGACAGGGATCCCCTACGAGCAGTACTTC
>once|TRBJ2-2|TRBD2|TRBV7-3
CASSRTSGGPNTGELFF
TGTGCCAGCAGCCGGACTAGCGGGGGCCCGAACACCGGGGAGCTGTTTTTT
>NA|TRBJ2-5|TRBD1|TRBV9
CASSVSSDRAWETQYF
TGTGCCAGCAGCGTGAGTTCGGACAGGGCATGGGAGACCCAGTACTTC
>NA|TRBJ1-1|TRBD1|TRBV18
CASSPTGANTEAFF
TGTGCCAGCTCCCCTACAGGGGCGAACACTGAAGCTTTCTTT
>NA|TRBJ2-1|NA|TRBV7-9
CASSALDSYNEQFF
TGTGCCAGCAGCGCGCTTGACAGTTACAATGAGCAGTTCTTC
>medium-sized|TRBJ2-3|TRBD2|TRBV18
CASSPSQTGLAGSTDTQYF
TGTGCCAGCTCACCGAGCCAGACCGGACTAGCGGGAAGCACAGATACGCAGTATTTT